Each of the 5 T cell receptor beta chains below was sequenced from the same sample in a study of blood T cell repertoires in COVID-19. Assay used: immunoSEQ multiplex PCR; TCRdb lists only in-frame clones, some missing. The sample lists roughly 260,000 clones, roughly 86% seen once, with just over 2.5% in the top ten. The sample consisted of PBMCs or T cells enriched from blood (not recorded which). The origin of the receptors is a woman under 40 with acute COVID-19.

The V call is TRBV10-3, the J call TRBJ1-5; maybe TRBD1 (6 bases). The CDR3 is made up of 16 amino acids. Trimming stripped 11 bases from V and 2 bases from J, with 22 bases between. CDR1 is ENHRY and CDR2 is SYGVKD in the germline V gene. CDR3 bases: TGTGCCGCCTCGACAGGACTCGAGGGTGGCAATCAGCCCCAGCATTTT. This gives the protein CAASTGLEGGNQPQHF.

The chain joins TRBV11-2 to TRBJ2-5; D is possibly TRBD2 (6 bases). The CDR3 is made up of 15 amino acids. The germline V and J ends were trimmed by 1 base and 3 bases, with 12 bases remaining between them. The V gene's germline CDR1 is SGHAT and CDR2 FQNNGV. CDR3 nucleotides: TGTGCCAGCAGCTTAGTGTGGAGGGAGGAAGAGACCCAGTACTTC. Its protein product is CASSLVWREEETQYF.

This chain links TRBV7-2 with TRBJ2-5; a possible D gene is TRBD2 (5 bases). V shed 3 bases and J shed 2 bases, with 10 bases lying between them. The CDR3 is made up of 14 amino acids. Looked up from germline, CDR1 is SGHTA and CDR2 is FQGNSA. The CDR3: CASSFRTGQETQYF. CDR3 nucleotide sequence: TGTGCCAGCAGCTTCCGGACGGGACAAGAGACCCAGTACTTC.

V gene TRBV27 combines with J gene TRBJ2-7; 8 nucleotides line up with TRBD2. The germline V gene encodes CDR1 MNHEY and CDR2 SMNVEV (reference sequence). This CDR3 contains 16 residues. The V and J ends lost 2 bases and 0 bases, in that order; junction bases with no gene match: 6. DNA of the CDR3: TGTGCCAGCAGTTTACTTTCCAGCGGGGGCTCCTACGAGCAGTACTTC. Its translation: CASSLLSSGGSYEQYF.

The J gene is TRBJ1-1, the V gene TRBV2; 7 bases map to TRBD1. The CDR3 covers 16 residues. The junction had 10 bases not matched to a gene; V was cut back by 6 bases and J by 0 bases. The germline V gene has CDR1 SNHLY and CDR2 FYNNEI. The CDR3 sequence: CASRWTGDPMNTEAFF. CDR3 in DNA: TGTGCCAGCAGATGGACAGGCGACCCTATGAACACTGAAGCTTTCTTT.